This T cell receptor (beta chain) is drawn from a study of shared clonotypes between healthy human individuals (dated by TCRdb to the early 2020s). About the investigation overall: The cohort included three men and a couple of women between 18 and 49 years of age. Per donor, leukapheresis produced somewhere between about 0.8 and 9.5 billion PBMCs. For each donor, CD4 naive and CD4 memory were each run on three plates, CD8 naive on two plates, and CD8 memory on one plate. To estimate repertoire size and how much clonotypes are shared between individuals, the study performed deep sequencing of blood TCR repertoires from 4 to 6 healthy adults. Different laboratories and diverse techniques were used to prepare libraries and sequence TCR repertoires, to increase sequencing depth and limit assay-specific biases.

TCR CDR3 regions were amplified from genomic DNA by multiplex PCR using the deep immunoSEQ assay. For each cell subset, the extracted genomic DNA was distributed evenly across all wells of several immunoSEQ 96-well plates, and each plate served as one replicate. Each replicate PCR for sorted subsets received about 0.2 ug genomic DNA, equal to about 30,000 T cell genomes. Purified libraries were measured with a Qubit 3.0 fluorometer, size-checked on a Bioanalyzer 2100, and measured again with the KAPA Library Quantification kit. A separate single-read 150-cycle Illumina NextSeq 550 flow cell was used to sequence each immunoSEQ 96-well plate. Per the original workflow: Because the immunoSEQ output included only junctional sequences and no quality scores, the filtering could not be the same as the filtering used for full-length reads. To assign V/J genes and CDR3, sequences were annotated against IMGT germline references using PyIR, a Python wrapper for IgBLAST v1.9. Reads were removed for weak V/J assignments (E-value above 1e-6), missing CDR3, stop codons, out-of-frame junctions, or ambiguous translated residues. V3J clonotypes were defined as sequences sharing the same inferred V gene, J gene, and CDR3 amino acid sequence. Percentage overlap between repertoires was calculated by dividing the number of shared unique clonotypes by the size of the smaller repertoire. RTK rarefaction, the Chao1 estimator, and Recon v2.1 estimates of unobserved clonotypes were used to assess repertoire richness. Generation probabilities were computed with OLGA for all TCRbeta clonotypes obtained by the gDNA method from several donors. TCRdb obtained this table from immuneACCESS and retained in-frame rearrangements with V and J assigned. These tables miss some clones; where compared with another copy, unresolved V genes account for less than half of the shortfall, and the remainder is unexplained. V and J calls and clone size are those listed in that table; D and trimming were worked out from the DNA. In this sample the table shows roughly 1,000,000 clones, approximately 80% of which occur a single time. Clones ranked in the top ten supply about 0.52% of the sample.

Donors were healthy HIV-negative adults with no recently reported acute infections or vaccinations. Every donor was a Caucasian adult residing in Nashville, Tennessee, USA. Magnetic negative selection was used to enrich CD4+ T cells, after which naive cells were positively selected on CD45RA and the negative fraction became the memory subset. Blood was obtained by leukapheresis, after which PBMCs were separated by Ficoll-Histopaque density gradient centrifugation and cryopreserved in liquid nitrogen vapor phase. Purity and quantity of every magnetically sorted T cell population were checked by analytical flow cytometry. Genomic DNA was isolated from each sorted fraction and quantified by UV absorbance on a Nanodrop 2000c. As regards this clone: The target of this receptor is not known. The record has no base qualities; no much larger clone is one base away. Other nucleotide sequences from this sample produce the same CDR3.

Summary of the overall study and its limitations: Based on pairwise subsampling, the degree of clonotype sharing among donors was expected to be affected by sequencing depth. The genetic and exposure-history diversity represented was limited by the small number of donors. Incomplete sequencing was indicated by rarefaction of sorted-subset datasets, despite the large sequencing depth. Sampling was restricted to blood, and TCR repertoires in tissues likely differ from the TCR repertoires found in blood. Higher generation probabilities were observed for clonotypes shared by all four sorted-subset donors than for non-shared clonotypes. When several donors were compared, the shared fraction of clonotypes was around 5% for naive CD4, approximately 3.5% for naive CD8, 2% to 2.5% for memory CD4, and about 0.36% for memory CD8. Naive subsets generally had larger estimated clonotype richness than memory subsets.

Its CDR3 holds 13 amino acids, cysteine through phenylalanine. Of all the DNA, just the CDR3 is kept, 39 bases in frame from base 1. Trimming costs V 1 base and J 3 bases, and their ends lie 7 bases apart. CDR1 and CDR2 are drawn from the germline V gene: MDHEN, SYDVKM. This receptor was taken from a man younger than 35 in good health. Some clones in this sample may be carry-over from other donors' samples. The sequence links TRBV28 to TRBJ2-7; TRBD2 is a weak D gene call, 6 bases matching. Specimen: memory CD4+ T cells from PBMCs. Explained via the paper, the cell subset or site label denotes: CD45RA-negative fraction. The CDR3 here reads CASSLSGLYEQYF. The DNA is as follows: TGTGCCAGCAGTTTATCGGGACTCTACGAGCAGTACTTC.